Detailed here is one TCR beta chain. Its antigen is still unknown. 13 Jbeta primers and 60 Vbeta primers were used for the PCR. The table came from immunoSEQ multiplex PCR; TCRdb's copy has only in-frame clones and leaves some out. The sample holds 45,000 or so clones. This sample stems from a study of cytomegalovirus exposure and HLA in healthy donors. Overall study findings and caveats: The study assumed roughly uniform donor sequencing depth for presence/absence analyses. In a later analysis, V- and J-gene trimming of beta chains associated with a DCLRE1C missense variant, replicated independently.

The CDR3 consists of 14 residues. Germline CDR1 is LNHDA and CDR2 is SQIVND (reference sequence). With 6 bases clipped from V and 5 bases from J, the junction kept 6 bases outside the gene matches. The material sequenced was PBMCs. The J gene is TRBJ1-5, the V gene TRBV19, with TRBD1 matching over 8 bases. The clonotype was recovered from a male donor in good health and CMV-seronegative. CDR3 region: CASRQGAGHQPQHF. In DNA, the CDR3 is TGTGCCAGTAGGCAGGGGGCAGGACATCAGCCCCAGCATTTT.